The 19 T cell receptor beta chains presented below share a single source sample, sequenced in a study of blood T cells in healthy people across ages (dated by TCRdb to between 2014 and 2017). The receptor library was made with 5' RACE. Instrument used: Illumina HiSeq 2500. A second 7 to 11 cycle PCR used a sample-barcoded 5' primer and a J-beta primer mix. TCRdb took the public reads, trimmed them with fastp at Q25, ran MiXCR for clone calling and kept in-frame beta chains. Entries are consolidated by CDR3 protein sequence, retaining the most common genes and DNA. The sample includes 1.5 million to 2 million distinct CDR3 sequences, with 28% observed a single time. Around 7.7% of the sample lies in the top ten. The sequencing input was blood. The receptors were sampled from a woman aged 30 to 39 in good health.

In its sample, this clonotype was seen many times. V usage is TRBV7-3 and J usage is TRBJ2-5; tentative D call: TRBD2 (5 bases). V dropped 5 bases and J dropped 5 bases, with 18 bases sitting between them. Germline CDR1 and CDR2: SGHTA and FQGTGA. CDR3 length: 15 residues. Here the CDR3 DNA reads TGTGCCAGCAGCCCCGTCCACGAGGGTCGGGAGACCCAGTACTTC. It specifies CASSPVHEGRETQYF.

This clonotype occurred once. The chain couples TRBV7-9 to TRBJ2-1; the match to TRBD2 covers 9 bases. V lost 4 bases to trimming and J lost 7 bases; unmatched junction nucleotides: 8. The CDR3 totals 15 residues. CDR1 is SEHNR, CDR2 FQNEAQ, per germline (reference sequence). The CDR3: CASSYYRLAENEQFF. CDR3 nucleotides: TGTGCCAGCAGCTACTACCGACTAGCGGAAAATGAGCAGTTCTTC. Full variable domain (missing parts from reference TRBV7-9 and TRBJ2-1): DTGVSQNPRHKITKRGQNVTFRCDPISEHNRLYWYRQTLGQGPEFLTYFQNEAQLEKSRLLSDRFSAERPKGSFSTLEIQRTEQGDSAMYLCASSYYRLAENEQFFGPGTRLTVL.

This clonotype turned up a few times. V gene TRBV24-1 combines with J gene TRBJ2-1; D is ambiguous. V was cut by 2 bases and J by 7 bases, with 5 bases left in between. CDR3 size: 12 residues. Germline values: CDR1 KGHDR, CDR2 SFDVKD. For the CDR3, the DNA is TGTGCCACCAGTGATTACCCTAATGAGCAGTTCTTC. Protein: CATSDYPNEQFF.

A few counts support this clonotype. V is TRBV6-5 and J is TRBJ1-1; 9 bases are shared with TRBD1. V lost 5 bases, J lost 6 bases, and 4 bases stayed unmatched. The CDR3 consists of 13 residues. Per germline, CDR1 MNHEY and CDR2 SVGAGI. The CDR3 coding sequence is TGTGCCAGCAGTCGGGACAGGGCTTCTGAAGCTTTCTTT. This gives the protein CASSRDRASEAFF.

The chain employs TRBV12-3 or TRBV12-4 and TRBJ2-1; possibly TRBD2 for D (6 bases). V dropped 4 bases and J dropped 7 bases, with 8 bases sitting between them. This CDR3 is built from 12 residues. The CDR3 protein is CASSWDWNEQFF. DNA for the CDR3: TGTGCCAGCAGTTGGGACTGGAATGAGCAGTTCTTC.

The CDR3 DNA is TGTGCCTGGAGTGTGGGTGGGATGATTAGCACAGATACGCAGTATTTT. Translation gives CAWSVGGMISTDTQYF. The chain has TRBV30 and TRBJ2-3, with unresolved D. Looked up from germline, CDR1 is GTSNPN and CDR2 is SVGIG (reference sequence). V was pared by 0 bases and J by 0 bases, with 13 bases between. The CDR3 contains 16 residues.

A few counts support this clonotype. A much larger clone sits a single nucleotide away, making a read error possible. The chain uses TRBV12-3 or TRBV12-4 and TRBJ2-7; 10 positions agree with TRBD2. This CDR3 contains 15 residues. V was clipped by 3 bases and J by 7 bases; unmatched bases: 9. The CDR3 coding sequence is TGTGCCAGCAGTTTCCGGGGACTAGCGAGTAATGAGCAGTACTTC. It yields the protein CASSFRGLASNEQYF.

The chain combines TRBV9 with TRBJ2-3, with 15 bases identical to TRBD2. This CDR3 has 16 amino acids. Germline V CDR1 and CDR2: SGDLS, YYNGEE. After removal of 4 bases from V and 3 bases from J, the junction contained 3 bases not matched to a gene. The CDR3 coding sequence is TGTGCCAGCAGCCGGGGGACTAGCGGGGGGACAGATACGCAGTATTTT. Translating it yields CASSRGTSGGTDTQYF.

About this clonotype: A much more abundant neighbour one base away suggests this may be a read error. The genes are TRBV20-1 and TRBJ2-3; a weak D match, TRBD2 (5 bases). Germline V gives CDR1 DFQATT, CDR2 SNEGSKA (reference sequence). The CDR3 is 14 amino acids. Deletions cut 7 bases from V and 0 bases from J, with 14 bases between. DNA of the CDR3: TGCAGTGTTAGCGTAAAATCTAGCACAGATACGCAGTATTTT. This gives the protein CSVSVKSSTDTQYF.

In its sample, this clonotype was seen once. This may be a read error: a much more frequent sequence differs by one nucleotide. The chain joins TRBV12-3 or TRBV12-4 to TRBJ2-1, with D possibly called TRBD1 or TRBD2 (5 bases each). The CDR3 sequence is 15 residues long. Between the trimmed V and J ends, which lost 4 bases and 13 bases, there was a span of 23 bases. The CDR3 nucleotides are TGTGCCAGCAGTTCCTGGGGGAGCCATCAAGAGACCCAGTTCTTC. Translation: CASSSWGSHQETQFF.

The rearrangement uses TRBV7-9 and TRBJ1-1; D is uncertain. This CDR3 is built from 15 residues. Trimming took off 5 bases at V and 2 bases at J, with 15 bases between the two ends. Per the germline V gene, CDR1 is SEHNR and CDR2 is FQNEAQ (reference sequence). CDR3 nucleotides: TGTGCCAGCAGCCCATCGGTCGGCGGTAACACTGAAGCTTTCTTT. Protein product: CASSPSVGGNTEAFF.

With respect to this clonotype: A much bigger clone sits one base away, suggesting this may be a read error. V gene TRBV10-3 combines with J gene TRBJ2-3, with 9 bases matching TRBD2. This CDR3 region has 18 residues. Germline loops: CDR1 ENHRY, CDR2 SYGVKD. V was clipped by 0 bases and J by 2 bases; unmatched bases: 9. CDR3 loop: CAISESNLAGHITDTQYF. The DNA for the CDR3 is TGTGCCATCAGTGAGTCTAATCTAGCGGGACACATCACAGATACGCAGTATTTT.

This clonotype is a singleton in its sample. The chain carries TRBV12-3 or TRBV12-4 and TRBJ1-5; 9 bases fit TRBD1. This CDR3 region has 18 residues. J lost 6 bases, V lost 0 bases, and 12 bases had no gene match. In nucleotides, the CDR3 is TGTGCCAGCAGTTTAGCGGGCCTCGGGACAGGGAGGGTTCAGCCCCAGCATTTT. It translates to CASSLAGLGTGRVQPQHF.

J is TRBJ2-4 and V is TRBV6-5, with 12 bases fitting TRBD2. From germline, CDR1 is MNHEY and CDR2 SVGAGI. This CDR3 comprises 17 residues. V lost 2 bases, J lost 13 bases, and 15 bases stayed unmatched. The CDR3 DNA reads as TGTGCCAGCAGTTACAGTCCCCCCCTAGCGGGAGGGGGTGAGCAGTACTTC. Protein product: CASSYSPPLAGGGEQYF.

The CDR3 DNA sequence: TGTGCCAGCAGCCCCGACGGGACAGGATCTACCTATGGCTACACCTTC. Translation: CASSPDGTGSTYGYTF. This rearrangement joins TRBV7-2 to TRBJ1-2; 8 bases map to TRBD1. Trimming took 5 bases from V and 4 from J; bases not matched to a gene: 12. The CDR3 contains 16 residues. The germline V gene has CDR1 SGHTA and CDR2 FQGNSA.

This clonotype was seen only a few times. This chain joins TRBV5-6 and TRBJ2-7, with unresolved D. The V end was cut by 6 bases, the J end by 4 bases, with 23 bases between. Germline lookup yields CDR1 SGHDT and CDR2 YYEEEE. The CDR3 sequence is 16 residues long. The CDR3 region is CASTGVRTVGSYEQYF. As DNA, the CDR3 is TGTGCCAGCACCGGCGTCCGGACCGTCGGTAGTTACGAGCAGTACTTC.

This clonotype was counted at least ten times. The CDR3 sequence: CSVAEGVLAKNIQYF. The CDR3 DNA is TGCAGCGTAGCAGAAGGGGTTCTAGCCAAAAACATTCAGTACTTC. The chain has TRBV29-1 and TRBJ2-4; D may be TRBD1 (5 bases). Deletions cut 6 bases from V and 0 bases from J, with 15 bases between. The germline gives CDR1 SQVTM, CDR2 ANQGSEA. This CDR3 region has 15 residues.

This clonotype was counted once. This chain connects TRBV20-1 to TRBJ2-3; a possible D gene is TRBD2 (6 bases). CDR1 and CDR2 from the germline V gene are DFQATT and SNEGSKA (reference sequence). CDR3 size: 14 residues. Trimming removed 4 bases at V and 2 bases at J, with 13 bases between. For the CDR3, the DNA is TGCAGTGCTACCAGGGAGGCCCCCACAGATACGCAGTATTTT. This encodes CSATREAPTDTQYF.

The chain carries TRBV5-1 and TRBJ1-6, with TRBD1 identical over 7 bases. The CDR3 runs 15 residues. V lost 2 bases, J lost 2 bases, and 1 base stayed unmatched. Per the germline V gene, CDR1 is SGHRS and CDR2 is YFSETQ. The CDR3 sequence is CASSLGTAYNSPLHF. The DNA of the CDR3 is TGCGCCAGCAGCTTAGGGACAGCCTATAATTCACCCCTCCACTTT.